The 29 T cell receptor beta chains below were found in one sample sequenced in a study of blood T cell repertoires in COVID-19. The method was immunoSEQ multiplex PCR; TCRdb's version includes in-frame clones alone and lacks a portion of them. This sample has under 250,000 clones, with roughly 92% found just once. Sequences were obtained from peripheral blood. These receptors all come from a man aged 60 to 75 with COVID-19, enrolled during active disease.

This chain connects TRBV7-8 to TRBJ2-7; D possibly corresponds to TRBD2 (5 bases). Germline V CDR1 and CDR2: SGHVS, FQNEAQ. The CDR3 runs 15 residues. The V end lost 8 bases, the J end lost 0 bases, and 17 bases lay between the germline ends. The DNA for the CDR3 is TGTGCCAGCGCCCTGGCCAGCGGCAGCTCCTACGAGCAGTACTTC. This translates into CASALASGSSYEQYF.

Here the CDR3 DNA reads TGTGCCAGCAGCCTTGGACTATCTAGCACAGATACGCAGTATTTT. Protein sequence: CASSLGLSSTDTQYF. This chain uses TRBV5-6 with TRBJ2-3; perhaps TRBD2 as D (6 bases). The ends were cut back, 4 bases at V and 0 bases at J, with 12 bases in the middle. Germline loops: CDR1 SGHDT, CDR2 YYEEEE. CDR3 length: 15 amino acids.

This clone was seen only once. The chain uses TRBV7-2 and TRBJ2-3, with 11 bases matching TRBD2. The V and J ends lost 3 bases and 4 bases, in that order; junction bases with no gene match: 3. Germline V CDR1 and CDR2: SGHTA, FQGNSA. There are 15 residues in the CDR3. The DNA for the CDR3 is TGTGCCAGCAGCTTTAGCGGGAGGGTCTCAGATACGCAGTATTTT. It is translated as CASSFSGRVSDTQYF.

This chain connects TRBV5-1 to TRBJ2-3, with 8 bases fitting TRBD2. The V and J ends lost 4 bases and 8 bases, in that order; junction bases with no gene match: 15. The germline V gene encodes CDR1 SGHRS and CDR2 YFSETQ. The CDR3 runs 16 residues. The CDR3 region is CASSPQAGASLSTQYF. CDR3 DNA sequence: TGCGCCAGCAGCCCGCAAGCGGGGGCCTCCTTGAGTACGCAGTATTTT.

V is TRBV27 and J is TRBJ1-6; 7 bases map to TRBD1. Looked up from germline, CDR1 is MNHEY and CDR2 is SMNVEV (reference sequence). Unmatched junction bases numbered 6, after V lost 6 bases and J lost 7 bases. The CDR3 has 14 residues. CDR3 sequence: CASRPGQQNSPLHF. The CDR3 DNA follows: TGTGCCAGCAGGCCGGGACAGCAGAATTCACCCCTCCACTTT.

The table lists this clone with a count of one. The V call is TRBV7-9, the J call TRBJ1-6, with D possibly being TRBD1 (5 bases). Deletions cut 1 base from V and 10 bases from J, with 14 bases between. The CDR3 length is 15 residues. CDR1 is SEHNR, CDR2 FQNEAQ, per germline (reference sequence). The DNA of the CDR3 is TGTGCCAGCAGCTTAGTAGCGGGGGTCAACTCACCCCTCCACTTT. Its protein product is CASSLVAGVNSPLHF.

The chain recombines TRBV19 with TRBJ2-7; 9 bases map to TRBD2. Germline assignment: CDR1 LNHDA and CDR2 SQIVND (reference sequence). Trimming cost V 3 bases and J 7 bases; bases outside gene matches: 16. The CDR3 runs to 17 residues. CDR3 sequence (DNA): TGTGCCAGTAGTATTGAGTTCGGCGGGAGGGCCATGAGTGAGCAGTACTTC. It translates to CASSIEFGGRAMSEQYF.

This chain connects TRBV28 to TRBJ2-7, with D possibly being TRBD1 (6 bases). The CDR3 runs to 16 residues. Germline loops: CDR1 MDHEN, CDR2 SYDVKM. Trimming removed 5 bases at V and 3 bases at J, with 20 bases between. In DNA form, the CDR3 reads TGTGCCAGCAGTCAACCCGCAGGGGTTTCTGTCTACGAGCAGTACTTC. Protein sequence: CASSQPAGVSVYEQYF. Based on the CDR3 plus reference TRBV28 and TRBJ2-7, the full variable domain is DVKVTQSSRYLVKRTGEKVFLECVQDMDHENMFWYRQDPGLGLRLIYFSYDVKMKEKGDIPEGYSVSREKKERFSLILESASTNQTSMYLCASSQPAGVSVYEQYFGPGTRLTVT.

The chain couples TRBV27 to TRBJ2-3, with D maybe TRBD2 (6 bases). In germline, CDR1 is MNHEY, CDR2 SMNVEV (reference sequence). The ends were cut back, 5 bases at V and 8 bases at J, with 23 bases in the middle. The CDR3 is 16 amino acids. The CDR3 protein is CASSTHSGRRAGTQYF. The CDR3 DNA reads TGTGCCAGCAGTACCCATAGCGGCCGCCGGGCCGGTACGCAGTATTTT.

V usage is TRBV29-1 and J usage is TRBJ1-2, with D maybe TRBD1 (5 bases). CDR1 SQVTM and CDR2 ANQGSEA come from the germline V gene. V shed 4 bases and J shed 8 bases, with 8 bases lying between them. This CDR3 comprises 10 residues. The CDR3 coding sequence is TGCAGCGTTGGGGGCGGCGGCTACACCTTC. Its protein is CSVGGGGYTF.

The CDR3 reads CASDPSGGFGYTF. The CDR3 DNA is TGTGCCAGCGATCCGTCGGGGGGCTTTGGCTACACCTTC. The chain employs TRBV6-5 and TRBJ1-2; perhaps TRBD1 as D (6 bases). Trimming removed 8 bases at V and 7 bases at J, with 17 bases between. This CDR3 has 13 amino acids. The V gene's germline CDR1 is MNHEY and CDR2 SVGAGI.

V gene TRBV19 combines with J gene TRBJ1-1; D remains unclear. This CDR3 region has 13 residues. Germline CDR1 reads LNHDA; CDR2 reads SQIVND (reference sequence). V was clipped by 4 bases and J by 0 bases, with 6 bases between them. The CDR3 loop is CASSTILNTEAFF. CDR3 DNA: TGTGCCAGTAGTACTATTTTGAACACTGAAGCTTTCTTT.

The rearrangement links TRBV18 to TRBJ2-3, with D possibly being TRBD1 (6 bases). V lost 6 bases, J lost 4 bases, and 14 bases lay in between. This CDR3 comprises 14 residues. The germline V gene has CDR1 KGHSH and CDR2 LQKENI. The CDR3 spells CASSPKGVADTQYF. As DNA, the CDR3 is TGTGCCAGCTCCCCGAAGGGGGTAGCAGATACGCAGTATTTT.

The chain combines TRBV21-1 with TRBJ1-6; TRBD1 is taken as the D call from the table, unchecked against the DNA. TRBV21-1 is listed as a pseudogene. This CDR3 has 12 amino acids. The CDR3 region is CATLQDNSPLHF. For the CDR3, the DNA is TGTGCCACACTCCAGGATAATTCACCCCTCCACTTT.

The CDR3 region has the DNA TGTGCCAGCAGCGGGGGACAGGTTAGCTATGGCTACACCTTC. Amino acid sequence: CASSGGQVSYGYTF. V is TRBV5-4 and J is TRBJ1-2, with TRBD1 matching over 8 bases. This CDR3 comprises 14 residues. V lost 4 bases and J lost 4; bases outside the gene matches: 6. Germline V gene lookup returns CDR1 SGHNT and CDR2 YYREEE (reference sequence).

V usage is TRBV25-1 and J usage is TRBJ1-2; 9 positions match TRBD1. J gave up 8 bases and V 3 bases, and 7 bases lay outside the gene matches. Germline-derived CDR1 and CDR2 are MGHDK and SYGVNS. The CDR3 has 14 amino acids. CDR3 protein: CASSDRTGVRGYTF. The DNA of the CDR3 is TGTGCCAGCAGTGATCGGACAGGGGTTAGGGGCTACACCTTC.

The chain carries TRBV4-1 and TRBJ2-3, with 7 bases matching TRBD1. There are 12 residues in the CDR3. V was clipped by 5 bases and J by 5 bases; unmatched bases: 1. CDR1 and CDR2 (germline): MGHRA, YSYEKL. The CDR3 reads CASSWDRDTQYF. In DNA, the CDR3 is TGCGCCAGCAGCTGGGACAGAGATACGCAGTATTTT.

This chain joins TRBV5-5 and TRBJ1-2; D is uncertain. This CDR3 contains 15 residues. Germline values: CDR1 SGHKS, CDR2 YYEKEE (reference sequence). The V end lost 3 bases, the J end lost 7 bases, and 19 bases lay between the germline ends. The CDR3 sequence is CASSSLPDSGGGYTF. As DNA, the CDR3 is TGTGCCAGCAGCTCCCTCCCTGACTCCGGAGGTGGCTACACCTTC. The variable domain in full, with the rest retrieved from reference TRBV5-5 and TRBJ1-2, is DAGVTQSPTHLIKTRGQQVTLRCSPISGHKSVSWYQQVLGQGPQFIFQYYEKEERGRGNFPDRFSARQFPNYSSELNVNALLLGDSALYLCASSSLPDSGGGYTFGSGTRLTVV.

In this sample, this clone turned up once. The rearrangement links TRBV5-5 to TRBJ2-1, with TRBD1 matching over 7 bases. The CDR3 contains 14 residues. The germline V gene encodes CDR1 SGHKS and CDR2 YYEKEE (reference sequence). Losses at the gene ends were 4 bases for V and 4 bases for J; bases not matched to a gene: 5. Here the CDR3 reads CASSLRDSYNEQFF. CDR3 bases: TGTGCCAGCAGCCTACGGGACAGTTACAATGAGCAGTTCTTC.

The genes are TRBV30 and TRBJ1-3; D unclear. The CDR3 spans 14 residues. Looked up from germline, CDR1 is GTSNPN and CDR2 is SVGIG (reference sequence). V was cut by 3 bases and J by 1 base, with 10 bases left in between. The CDR3 reads CAWSRGSSGNTIYF. For the CDR3, the DNA is TGTGCCTGGAGCCGAGGGTCGTCTGGAAACACCATATATTTT.

This rearrangement joins TRBV27 to TRBJ2-7; 9 bases agree with TRBD1. Trimming at V came to 5 bases and at J to 7 bases, leaving 9 bases not matched to a gene. This CDR3 is 14 amino acids long. Germline CDR1 reads MNHEY; CDR2 reads SMNVEV (reference sequence). The DNA for the CDR3 is TGTGCCAGCAGTAACCCACAGGGGGCGCAAGAGCAGTACTTC. As protein: CASSNPQGAQEQYF.

The genes are TRBV15 and TRBJ2-7; D may be TRBD2 (6 bases). The V end lost 0 bases, the J end lost 2 bases, and 11 bases lay between the germline ends. The CDR3 is made up of 15 amino acids. Looked up from germline, CDR1 is LNHNV and CDR2 is YYDKDF (reference sequence). This chain's CDR3 is CATSRDVGGTYEQYF. Here the CDR3 DNA reads TGTGCCACCAGCAGAGATGTAGGAGGGACCTACGAGCAGTACTTC.

This sequence joins TRBV6-5 and TRBJ2-5, with D tentatively TRBD1 (5 bases). CDR1 MNHEY and CDR2 SVGAGI come from the germline V gene. The CDR3 consists of 13 residues. V was pared by 5 bases and J by 5 bases, with 12 bases between. The CDR3 reads CASSPHKGETQYF. The CDR3 DNA sequence: TGTGCCAGCAGTCCTCACAAGGGGGAGACCCAGTACTTC.

The chain uses TRBV14 and TRBJ2-1, with D perhaps TRBD1 (6 bases). This CDR3 has 16 residues. Germline V lookup: CDR1 SGHDN, CDR2 FVKESK. Between the trimmed V and J ends, which lost 3 bases and 5 bases, there was a span of 17 bases. CDR3: CASSQGIAWGHNEQFF. The CDR3 DNA follows: TGTGCCAGCAGCCAGGGGATAGCGTGGGGGCACAATGAGCAGTTCTTC.

This chain joins TRBV4-1 and TRBJ2-4, with TRBD1 matching over 9 bases. The CDR3 loop spans 16 amino acids. Trimming took 0 bases from V and 8 from J; bases not matched to a gene: 8. The germline V gene encodes CDR1 MGHRA and CDR2 YSYEKL. This CDR3 reads CASSQEPGQGRYIQYF. The DNA of the CDR3 is TGCGCCAGCAGCCAAGAGCCCGGACAGGGGAGATACATTCAGTACTTC.

V is TRBV27 and J is TRBJ2-1, with 10 bases fitting TRBD2. CDR3 length: 16 residues. Germline CDR1 reads MNHEY; CDR2 reads SMNVEV (reference sequence). V shed 6 bases, J shed 8 bases, and the junction held 13 bases outside the gene matches. The CDR3 reads CASRTATGTSVYEQFF. CDR3 sequence (DNA): TGTGCCAGCAGGACGGCGACCGGGACTAGCGTGTATGAGCAGTTCTTC.

V gene TRBV11-2 combines with J gene TRBJ1-2, with 8 positions matching TRBD1. The V and J ends lost 4 bases and 8 bases, in that order; junction bases with no gene match: 12. CDR3 length: 15 amino acids. CDR1 and CDR2 (germline): SGHAT, FQNNGV. CDR3 nucleotides: TGTGCCAGCAGCTCGGGCCAGGGGGCGAGGTCCGGCTACACCTTC. This encodes CASSSGQGARSGYTF.

The chain joins TRBV29-1 to TRBJ2-3, with 16 bases matching TRBD2. V shed 6 bases and J 8 bases; nucleotides not matched to a gene: 5. The CDR3 totals 14 residues. Germline assignment: CDR1 SQVTM and CDR2 ANQGSEA. CDR3 bases: TGCAGCGTGGGGACTAGCGGGGGGGCCGGTACGCAGTATTTT. Translated: CSVGTSGGAGTQYF.

The gene calls are TRBV10-3 and TRBJ1-2; maybe TRBD1 (5 bases). CDR3 length: 17 amino acids. Trimming removed 0 bases at V and 1 base at J, with 15 bases between. Germline loops: CDR1 ENHRY, CDR2 SYGVKD. This CDR3 reads CAISESRMIQVNYGYTF. CDR3 sequence (DNA): TGTGCCATCAGTGAGTCAAGGATGATACAGGTTAACTATGGCTACACCTTC.